The sequence of this T cell receptor beta chain was determined in a study of T cell responses to AZD1222 COVID-19 vaccine. Findings and limits, study-wide: The number of AZD1222 recipients seropositive at baseline was only five to seven. Most donors were white British and more were female, and clonal diversity was possibly underestimated.

The data were produced by immunoSEQ multiplex PCR, yet TCRdb's version contains in-frame clones alone and is incomplete. The sample includes about 130,000 clones, around 90% of them seen just once. The germline gives CDR1 MDHEN, CDR2 SYDVKM. This CDR3 region has 14 residues. Trimming removed 6 bases from V and 2 bases from J, with 11 bases in between. As concerns this clone: No antigen is known for it.

The sequences come from peripheral blood, collected on day 0 of MenACWY control vaccination. This TCR came from an adult in good health. J is TRBJ1-5 and V is TRBV28; unclear D gene. The CDR3 loop reads CASRDRQGNQPQHF. For the CDR3, the DNA is TGTGCCAGCAGGGATAGACAAGGCAATCAGCCCCAGCATTTT.